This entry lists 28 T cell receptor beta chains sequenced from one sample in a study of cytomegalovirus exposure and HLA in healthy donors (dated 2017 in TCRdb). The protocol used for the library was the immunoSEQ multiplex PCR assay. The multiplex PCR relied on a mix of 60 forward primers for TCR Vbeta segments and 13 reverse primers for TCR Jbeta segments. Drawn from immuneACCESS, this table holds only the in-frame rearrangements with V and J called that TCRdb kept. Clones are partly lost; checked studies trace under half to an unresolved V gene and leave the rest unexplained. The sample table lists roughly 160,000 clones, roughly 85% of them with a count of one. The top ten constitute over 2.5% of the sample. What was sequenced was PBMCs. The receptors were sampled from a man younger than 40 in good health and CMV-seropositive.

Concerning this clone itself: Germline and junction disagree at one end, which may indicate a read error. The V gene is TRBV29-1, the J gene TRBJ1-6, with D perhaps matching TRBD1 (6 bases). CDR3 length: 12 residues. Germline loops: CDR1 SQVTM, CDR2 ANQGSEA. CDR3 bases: TGCAGCGTTGAAGATACGCCGGGGGGCCTGAATTTT. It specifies CSVEDTPGGLNF.

CDR3 region: CASSLRREQPQHF. For the CDR3, the DNA is TGTGCCAGCAGTTTGAGGCGAGAACAGCCCCAGCATTTT. The chain employs TRBV6-5 and TRBJ1-5; no clear D gene. Germline V gene lookup returns CDR1 MNHEY and CDR2 SVGAGI. V lost 4 bases to trimming and J lost 7 bases, with 11 bases between them. The CDR3 totals 13 residues.

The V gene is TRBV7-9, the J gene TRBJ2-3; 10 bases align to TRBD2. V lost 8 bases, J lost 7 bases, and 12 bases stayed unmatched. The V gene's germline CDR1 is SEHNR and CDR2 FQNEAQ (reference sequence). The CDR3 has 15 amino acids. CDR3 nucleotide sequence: TGTGCCAGCGTCAAGGGGTCTAGCGGGAGCAATACGCAGTATTTT. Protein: CASVKGSSGSNTQYF.

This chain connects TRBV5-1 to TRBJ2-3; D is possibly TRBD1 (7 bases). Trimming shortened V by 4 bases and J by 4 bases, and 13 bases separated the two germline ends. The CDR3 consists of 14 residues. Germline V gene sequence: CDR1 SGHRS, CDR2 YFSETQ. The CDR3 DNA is TGCGCCAGCAGCCCGGGGGACAGTTCAGATACGCAGTATTTT. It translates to CASSPGDSSDTQYF. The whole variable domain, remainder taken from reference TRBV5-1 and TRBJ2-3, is KAGVTQTPRYLIKTRGQQVTLSCSPISGHRSVSWYQQTPGQGLQFLFEYFSETQRNKGNFPGRFSGRQFSNSRSEMNVSTLELGDSALYLCASSPGDSSDTQYFGPGTRLTVL.

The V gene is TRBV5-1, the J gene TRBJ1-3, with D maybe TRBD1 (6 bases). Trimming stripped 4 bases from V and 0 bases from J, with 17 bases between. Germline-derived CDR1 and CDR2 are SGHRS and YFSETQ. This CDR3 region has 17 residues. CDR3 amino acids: CASSPGQTGDSGNTIYF. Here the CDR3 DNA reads TGCGCCAGCAGCCCGGGCCAGACAGGCGACTCTGGAAACACCATATATTTT.

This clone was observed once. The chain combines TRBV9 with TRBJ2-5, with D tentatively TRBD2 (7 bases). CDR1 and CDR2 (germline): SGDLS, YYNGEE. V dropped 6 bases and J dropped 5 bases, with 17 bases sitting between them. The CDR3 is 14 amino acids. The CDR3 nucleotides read TGTGCCAGCAACGCAGCGGGAAGGGGGGAGACCCAGTACTTC. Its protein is CASNAAGRGETQYF.

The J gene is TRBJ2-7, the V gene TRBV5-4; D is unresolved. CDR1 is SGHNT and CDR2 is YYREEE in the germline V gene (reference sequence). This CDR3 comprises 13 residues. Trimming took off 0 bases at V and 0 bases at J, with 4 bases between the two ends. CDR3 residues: CASSLAPSYEQYF. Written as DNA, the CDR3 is TGTGCCAGCAGCTTGGCTCCCTCCTACGAGCAGTACTTC. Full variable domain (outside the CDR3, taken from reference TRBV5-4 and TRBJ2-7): ETGVTQSPTHLIKTRGQQVTLRCSSQSGHNTVSWYQQALGQGPQFIFQYYREEENGRGNFPPRFSGLQFPNYSSELNVNALELDDSALYLCASSLAPSYEQYFGPGTRLTVT.

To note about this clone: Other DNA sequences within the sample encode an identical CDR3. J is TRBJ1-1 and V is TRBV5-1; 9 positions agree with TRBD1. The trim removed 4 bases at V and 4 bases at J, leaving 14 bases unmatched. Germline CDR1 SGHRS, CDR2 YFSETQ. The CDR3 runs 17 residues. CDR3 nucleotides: TGCGCCAGCAGCCCAGTCCCGGGACAGGGTTCAGGCACTGAAGCTTTCTTT. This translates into CASSPVPGQGSGTEAFF.

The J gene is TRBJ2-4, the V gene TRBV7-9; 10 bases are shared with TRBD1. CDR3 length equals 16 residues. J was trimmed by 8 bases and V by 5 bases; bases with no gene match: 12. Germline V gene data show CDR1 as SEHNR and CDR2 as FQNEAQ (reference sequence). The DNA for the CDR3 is TGTGCCAGCAGCGAGAGGACCGGGACAGGGGCGGACATTCAGTACTTC. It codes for CASSERTGTGADIQYF.

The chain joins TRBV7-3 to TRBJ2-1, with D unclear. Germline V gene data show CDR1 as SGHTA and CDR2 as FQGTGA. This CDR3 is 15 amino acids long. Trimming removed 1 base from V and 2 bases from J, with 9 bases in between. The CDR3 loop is CASSLSWSAYNEQFF. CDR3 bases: TGTGCCAGCAGCTTAAGTTGGAGCGCCTACAATGAGCAGTTCTTC.

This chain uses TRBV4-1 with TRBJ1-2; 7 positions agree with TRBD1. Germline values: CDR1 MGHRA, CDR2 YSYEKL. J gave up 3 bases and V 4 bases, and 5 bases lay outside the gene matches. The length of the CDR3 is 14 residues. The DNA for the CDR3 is TGCGCCAGCAGCCTCCGGGACAGAGACTATGGCTACACCTTC. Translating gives CASSLRDRDYGYTF.

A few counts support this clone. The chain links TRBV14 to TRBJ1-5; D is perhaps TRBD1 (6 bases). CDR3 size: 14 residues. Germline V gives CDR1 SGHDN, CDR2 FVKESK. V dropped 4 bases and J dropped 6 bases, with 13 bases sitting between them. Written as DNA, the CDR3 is TGTGCCAGCAGCCGTACAGGGCTTGGTCAGCCCCAGCATTTT. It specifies CASSRTGLGQPQHF.

CDR3 amino acids: CASSFNNQPQHF. Written as DNA, the CDR3 is TGTGCCAGCAGCTTTAATAATCAGCCCCAGCATTTT. This chain uses TRBV7-9 with TRBJ1-5; D gene unclear. V was clipped by 3 bases and J by 4 bases, with 4 bases between them. Looked up from germline, CDR1 is SEHNR and CDR2 is FQNEAQ (reference sequence). The CDR3 contains 12 residues.

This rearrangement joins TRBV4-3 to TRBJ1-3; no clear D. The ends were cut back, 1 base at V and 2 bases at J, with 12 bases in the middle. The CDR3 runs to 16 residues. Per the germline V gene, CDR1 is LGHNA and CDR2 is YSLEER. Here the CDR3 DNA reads TGCGCCAGCAGCCAAGCTGCGTCGGGGACTGGAAACACCATATATTTT. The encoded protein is CASSQAASGTGNTIYF.

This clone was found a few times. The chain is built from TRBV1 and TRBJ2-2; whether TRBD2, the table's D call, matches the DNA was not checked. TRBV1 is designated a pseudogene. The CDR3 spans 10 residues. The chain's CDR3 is CAVWVGELFF. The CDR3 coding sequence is TGCGCGGTCTGGGTCGGGGAGCTGTTTTTT.

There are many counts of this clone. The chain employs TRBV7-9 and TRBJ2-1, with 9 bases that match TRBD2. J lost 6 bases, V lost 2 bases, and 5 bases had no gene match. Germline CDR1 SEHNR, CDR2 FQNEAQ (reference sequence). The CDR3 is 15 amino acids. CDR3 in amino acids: CASSLLAGVLNEQFF. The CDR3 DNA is TGTGCCAGCAGCTTATTAGCGGGAGTACTCAATGAGCAGTTCTTC.

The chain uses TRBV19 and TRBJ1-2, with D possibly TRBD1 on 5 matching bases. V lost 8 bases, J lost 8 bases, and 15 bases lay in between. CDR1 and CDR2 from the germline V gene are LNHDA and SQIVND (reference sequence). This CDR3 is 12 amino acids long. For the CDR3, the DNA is TGTGCCAGTCGCGGGGGTTTGGGAGGCTACACCTTC. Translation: CASRGGLGGYTF. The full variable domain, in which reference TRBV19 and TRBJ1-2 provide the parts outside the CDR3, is DGGITQSPKYLFRKEGQNVTLSCEQNLNHDAMYWYRQDPGQGLRLIYYSQIVNDFQKGDIAEGYSVSREKKESFPLTVTSAQKNPTAFYLCASRGGLGGYTFGSGTRLTVV.

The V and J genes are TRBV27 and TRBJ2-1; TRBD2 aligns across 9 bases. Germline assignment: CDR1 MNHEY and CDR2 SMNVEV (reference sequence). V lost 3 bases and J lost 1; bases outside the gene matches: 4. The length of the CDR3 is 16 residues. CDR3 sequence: CASSLSSGSSYNEQFF. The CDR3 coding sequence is TGTGCCAGCAGTTTGAGTAGCGGGAGTTCCTACAATGAGCAGTTCTTC.

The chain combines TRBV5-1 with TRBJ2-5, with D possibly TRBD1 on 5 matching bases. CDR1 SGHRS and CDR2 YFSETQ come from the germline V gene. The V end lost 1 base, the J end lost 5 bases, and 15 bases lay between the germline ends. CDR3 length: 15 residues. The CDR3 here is CASSLRRGVGETQYF. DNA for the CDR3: TGCGCCAGCAGCTTGCGAAGGGGTGTCGGGGAGACCCAGTACTTC.

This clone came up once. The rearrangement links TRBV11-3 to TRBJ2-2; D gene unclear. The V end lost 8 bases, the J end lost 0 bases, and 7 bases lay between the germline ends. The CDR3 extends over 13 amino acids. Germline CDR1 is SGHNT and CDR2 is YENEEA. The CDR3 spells CASGQANTGELFF. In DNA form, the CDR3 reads TGTGCCAGCGGGCAGGCGAACACCGGGGAGCTGTTTTTT.

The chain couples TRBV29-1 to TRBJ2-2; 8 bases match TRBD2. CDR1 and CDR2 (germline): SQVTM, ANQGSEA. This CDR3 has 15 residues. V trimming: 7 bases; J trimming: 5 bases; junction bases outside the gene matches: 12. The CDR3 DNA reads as TGCAGCGCTGATGAGCTAGCGGGTGGGACCGGGGAGCTGTTTTTT. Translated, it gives CSADELAGGTGELFF.

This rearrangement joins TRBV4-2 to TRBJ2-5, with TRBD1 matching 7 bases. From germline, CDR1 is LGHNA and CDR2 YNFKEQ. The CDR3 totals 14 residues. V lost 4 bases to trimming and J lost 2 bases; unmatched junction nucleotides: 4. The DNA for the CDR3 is TGTGCCAGCAGCCGAGGGACAGAACAAGAGACCCAGTACTTC. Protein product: CASSRGTEQETQYF.

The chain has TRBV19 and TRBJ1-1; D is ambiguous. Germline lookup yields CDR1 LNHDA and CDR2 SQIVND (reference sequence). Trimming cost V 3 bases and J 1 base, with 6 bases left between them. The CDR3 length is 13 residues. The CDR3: CASSIGRNTEAFF. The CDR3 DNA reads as TGTGCCAGTAGTATCGGTCGGAACACTGAAGCTTTCTTT.

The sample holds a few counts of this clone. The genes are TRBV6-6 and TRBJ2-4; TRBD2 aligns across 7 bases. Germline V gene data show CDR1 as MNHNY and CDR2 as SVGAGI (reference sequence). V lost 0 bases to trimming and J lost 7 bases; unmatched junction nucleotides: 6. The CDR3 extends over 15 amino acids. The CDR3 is CASSYSQARENIQYF. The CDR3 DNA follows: TGTGCCAGCAGTTACTCTCAAGCGCGGGAGAACATTCAGTACTTC.

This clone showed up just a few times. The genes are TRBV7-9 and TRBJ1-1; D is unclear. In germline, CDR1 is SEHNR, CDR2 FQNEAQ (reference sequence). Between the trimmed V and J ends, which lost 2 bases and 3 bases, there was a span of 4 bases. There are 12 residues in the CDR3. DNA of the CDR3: TGTGCCAGCAGCTTAACTTACACTGAAGCTTTCTTT. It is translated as CASSLTYTEAFF.

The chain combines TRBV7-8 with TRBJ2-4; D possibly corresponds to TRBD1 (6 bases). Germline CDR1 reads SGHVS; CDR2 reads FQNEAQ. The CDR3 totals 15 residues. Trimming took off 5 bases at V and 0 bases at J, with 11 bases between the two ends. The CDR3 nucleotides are TGTGCCAGCAGCCAGCAGGGGTTAGCCAAAAACATTCAGTACTTC. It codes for CASSQQGLAKNIQYF.

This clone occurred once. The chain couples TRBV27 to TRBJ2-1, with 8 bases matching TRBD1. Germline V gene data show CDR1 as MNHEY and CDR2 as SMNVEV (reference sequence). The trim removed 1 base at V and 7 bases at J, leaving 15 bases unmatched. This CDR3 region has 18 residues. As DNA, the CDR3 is TGTGCCAGCAGTTTATTTTCCCCCTCGGGACAGGTTCGGAATGAGCAGTTCTTC. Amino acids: CASSLFSPSGQVRNEQFF.

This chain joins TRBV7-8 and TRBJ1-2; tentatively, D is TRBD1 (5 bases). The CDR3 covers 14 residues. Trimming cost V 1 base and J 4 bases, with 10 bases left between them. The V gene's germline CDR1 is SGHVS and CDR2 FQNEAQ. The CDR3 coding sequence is TGTGCCAGCAGCTTAGGCGGGACGGCCTATGGCTACACCTTC. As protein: CASSLGGTAYGYTF.